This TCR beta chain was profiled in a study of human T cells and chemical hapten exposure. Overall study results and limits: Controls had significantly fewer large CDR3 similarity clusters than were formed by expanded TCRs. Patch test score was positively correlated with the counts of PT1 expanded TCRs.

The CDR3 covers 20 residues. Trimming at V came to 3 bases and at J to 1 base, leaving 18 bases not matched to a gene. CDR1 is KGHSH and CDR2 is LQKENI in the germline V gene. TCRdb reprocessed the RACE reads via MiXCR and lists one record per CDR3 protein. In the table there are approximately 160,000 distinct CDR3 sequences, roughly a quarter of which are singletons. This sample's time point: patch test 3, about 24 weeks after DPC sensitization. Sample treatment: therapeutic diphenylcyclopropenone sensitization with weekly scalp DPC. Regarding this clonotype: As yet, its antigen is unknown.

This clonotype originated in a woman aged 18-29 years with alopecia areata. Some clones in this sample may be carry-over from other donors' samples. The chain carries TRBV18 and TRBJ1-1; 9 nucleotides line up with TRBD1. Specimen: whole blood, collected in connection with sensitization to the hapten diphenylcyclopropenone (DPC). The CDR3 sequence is CASSPLPSPYRGLRNTEAFF. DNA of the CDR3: TGTGCCAGCTCACCCCTACCGAGCCCCTACAGGGGGCTTCGGAACACTGAAGCTTTCTTT. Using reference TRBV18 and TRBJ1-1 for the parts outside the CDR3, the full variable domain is NAGVMQNPRHLVRRRGQEARLRCSPMKGHSHVYWYRQLPEEGLKFMVYLQKENIIDESGMPKERFSAEFPKEGPSILRIQQVVRGDSAAYFCASSPLPSPYRGLRNTEAFFGQGTRLTVV.